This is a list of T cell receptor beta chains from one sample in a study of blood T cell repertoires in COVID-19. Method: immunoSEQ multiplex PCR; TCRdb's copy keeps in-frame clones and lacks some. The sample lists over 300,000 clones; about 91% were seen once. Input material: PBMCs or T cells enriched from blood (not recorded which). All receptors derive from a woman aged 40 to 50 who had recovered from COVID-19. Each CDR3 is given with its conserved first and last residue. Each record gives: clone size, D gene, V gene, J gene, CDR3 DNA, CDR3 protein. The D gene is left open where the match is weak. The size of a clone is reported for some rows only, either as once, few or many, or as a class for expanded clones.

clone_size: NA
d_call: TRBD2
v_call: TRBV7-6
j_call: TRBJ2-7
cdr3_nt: TGTGCCAGCAGCTTACGCGCAAGCGGGAGGGTGGACTCCTACGAGCAGTACTTC
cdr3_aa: CASSLRASGRVDSYEQYF

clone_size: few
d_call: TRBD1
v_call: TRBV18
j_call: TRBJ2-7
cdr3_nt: TGTGCCAGCTCACCGGGACAGCTCAGGAACGAGCAGTACTTC
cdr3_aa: CASSPGQLRNEQYF

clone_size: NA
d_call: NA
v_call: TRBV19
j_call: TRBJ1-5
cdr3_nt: TGTGCCAGTAGTACCCTCGGGGTGGATCAGCCCCAGCATTTT
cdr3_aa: CASSTLGVDQPQHF

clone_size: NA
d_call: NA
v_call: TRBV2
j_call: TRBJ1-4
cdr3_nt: TGTGCCAGCAGTGAACGGGAGGGTAATGAAAAACTGTTTTTT
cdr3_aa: CASSEREGNEKLFF

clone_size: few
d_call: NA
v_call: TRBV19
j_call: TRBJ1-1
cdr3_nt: TGTGCCAGTAGTATGGCGGTGAACACTGAAGCTTTCTTT
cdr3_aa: CASSMAVNTEAFF

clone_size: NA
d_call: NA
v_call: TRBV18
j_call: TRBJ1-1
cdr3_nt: TGTGCCAGCTCACCAGTGTCGGTGAACACTGAAGCTTTCTTT
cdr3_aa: CASSPVSVNTEAFF

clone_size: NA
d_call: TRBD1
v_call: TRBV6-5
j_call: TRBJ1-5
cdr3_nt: TGTGCCAGCAGTCCTGGGACAGATGGCAATCAGCCCCAGCATTTT
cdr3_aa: CASSPGTDGNQPQHF

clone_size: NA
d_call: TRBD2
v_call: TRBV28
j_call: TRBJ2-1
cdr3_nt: TGTGCCAGCGGTCGGGCTAGCGGGGGGCTTTACAATGAGCAGTTCTTC
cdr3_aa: CASGRASGGLYNEQFF

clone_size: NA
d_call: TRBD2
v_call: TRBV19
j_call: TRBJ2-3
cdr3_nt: TGTGCCAGTAGTATTGGTAGCGGGTTTGGGACAGATACGCAGTATTTT
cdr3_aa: CASSIGSGFGTDTQYF

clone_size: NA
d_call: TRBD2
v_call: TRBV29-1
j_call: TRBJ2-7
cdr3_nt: TGCAGCGTTACCGAGGGCGGGGGGGCCAATTTAGAGCAGTACTTC
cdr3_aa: CSVTEGGGANLEQYF

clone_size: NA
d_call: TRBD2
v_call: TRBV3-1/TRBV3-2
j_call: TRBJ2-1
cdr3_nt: TGTGCCAGCAGTCTTCTAGCGGGCTTGGGGCAAGAGCAGTTCTTC
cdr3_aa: CASSLLAGLGQEQFF

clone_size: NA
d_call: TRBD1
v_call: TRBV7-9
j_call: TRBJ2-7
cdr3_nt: TGTGCCAGCAGCTTAATCGACAGGGCCCACGAGCAGTACTTC
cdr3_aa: CASSLIDRAHEQYF

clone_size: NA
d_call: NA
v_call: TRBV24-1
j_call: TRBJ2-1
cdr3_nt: TGTGCCACCAGTTTGAGCTCCACCTACAATGAGCAGTTCTTC
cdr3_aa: CATSLSSTYNEQFF

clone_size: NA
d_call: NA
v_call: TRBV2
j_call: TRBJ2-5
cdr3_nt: TGTGCCAGCATGGGCGGGATCCTCCAAGAGACCCAGTACTTC
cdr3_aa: CASMGGILQETQYF

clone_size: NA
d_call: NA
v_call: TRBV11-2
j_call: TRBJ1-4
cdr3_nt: TGTGCCAGCAGCCCAGCCCGGGGGGCGGAAAAACTGTTTTTT
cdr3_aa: CASSPARGAEKLFF

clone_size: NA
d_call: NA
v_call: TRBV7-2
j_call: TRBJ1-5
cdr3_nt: TGTGCCAGCAGCTTTGGGCTAGCCGGGCAGCCCCAGCATTTT
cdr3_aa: CASSFGLAGQPQHF

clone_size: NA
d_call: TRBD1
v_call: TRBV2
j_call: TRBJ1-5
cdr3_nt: TGTGCCAGCAGTGTCGACAGGGCCGGGGAAGCCCAGCATTTT
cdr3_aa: CASSVDRAGEAQHF

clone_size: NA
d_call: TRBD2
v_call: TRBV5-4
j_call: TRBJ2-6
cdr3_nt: TGTGCCAGCAGCTGGGGACTAGCGGGGTTCTCTGGGGCCAACGTCCTGACTTTC
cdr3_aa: CASSWGLAGFSGANVLTF

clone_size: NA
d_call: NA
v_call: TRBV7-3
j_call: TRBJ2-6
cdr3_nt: TGTGCCAGCAGCTTAATGGGGGCAGGGACTGGGGCCAACGTCCTGACTTTC
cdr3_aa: CASSLMGAGTGANVLTF

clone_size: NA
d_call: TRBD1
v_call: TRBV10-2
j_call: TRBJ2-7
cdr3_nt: TGCGCCAGCAGCCCCGGGACAGGGGTCACCTACGAGCAGTACTTC
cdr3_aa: CASSPGTGVTYEQYF

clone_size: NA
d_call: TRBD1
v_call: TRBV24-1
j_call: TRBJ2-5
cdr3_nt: TGTGCCACCAGTGATCTGGACAGGTCCCCGGGGACCCAGTACTTC
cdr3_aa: CATSDLDRSPGTQYF

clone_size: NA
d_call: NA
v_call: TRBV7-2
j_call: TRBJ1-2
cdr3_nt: TGTGCCAGCAGGGGTTGGGGGGTTTTCTTCACCTTC
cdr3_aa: CASRGWGVFFTF